Below, 16 T cell receptor beta chains from the same sample are listed, as sequenced in a study of metastatic and nonmetastatic thyroid tumors (dated by TCRdb to the early 2020s). No patient had received any treatment before thyroid surgery. The method was PCR. Instrument on record: Illumina HiSeq 4000. TCRdb applied fastp at Q25 and MiXCR to the public reads, then kept only in-frame beta chains. This sample gives about 30,000 clones in total; around 25% of them show up just once. The ten largest account for 9% to 10% of the sample. Sequencing was done on a sample of blood. The receptors were sampled from a female donor with papillary thyroid cancer or a benign thyroid nodule (not recorded which). Some clones in this sample may be carry-over from other donors' samples.

This clone was observed at least ten times. As DNA, the CDR3 is TGTGCCAGCACCTCTCGGGGGGGGGGACAGGGGGCCAAGACCCAGTACTTC. Translated, it gives CASTSRGGGQGAKTQYF. V is TRBV6-1 and J is TRBJ2-5; 12 bases align to TRBD1. This CDR3 is 17 amino acids long. With 7 bases clipped from V and 6 bases from J, the junction kept 15 bases outside the gene matches. CDR1 is MNHNS and CDR2 is SASEGT in the germline V gene.

This clone is classed as medium-sized. The rearrangement uses TRBV12-3 or TRBV12-4 and TRBJ2-1, with 12 bases aligning to TRBD2. Trimming took 5 bases from V and 10 from J; bases not matched to a gene: 6. CDR3 length: 14 residues. CDR3 loop: CASSPSGRAQEQFF. Here the CDR3 DNA reads TGTGCCAGCAGTCCTAGCGGGAGGGCCCAGGAGCAGTTCTTC.

This clone showed up just a few times. V usage is TRBV6-2 or TRBV6-3 and J usage is TRBJ2-7, with TRBD2 matching 10 bases. Germline V lookup: CDR1 MNHEY, CDR2 SVGEGT. The V gene end was trimmed by 2 bases and the J gene end by 1 base; junction bases not matched to a gene: 8. This CDR3 has 17 residues. CDR3 sequence (DNA): TGTGCCAGCAGTTACGGGCTAGCGGGAGTCGGTTCCTACGAGCAGTACTTC. It translates to CASSYGLAGVGSYEQYF.

There are many counts of this clone. The chain uses TRBV12-3 or TRBV12-4 and TRBJ1-1, with 8 bases aligning to TRBD1. There are 13 residues in the CDR3. The trim removed 7 bases at V and 4 bases at J, leaving 5 bases unmatched. For the CDR3, the DNA is TGTGCCAGCATTAGCACAGGGGGCACTGAAGCTTTCTTT. Translating gives CASISTGGTEAFF.

By proportion, this clone is medium-sized. The chain uses TRBV6-1 and TRBJ2-3; 7 bases are shared with TRBD2. CDR1 and CDR2 (germline): MNHNS, SASEGT. The CDR3 has 14 amino acids. V shed 3 bases and J 4 bases; nucleotides not matched to a gene: 4. The CDR3 coding sequence is TGTGCCAGCAGTGACGCACTAGCGTCAGATACGCAGTATTTT. It codes for CASSDALASDTQYF.

The chain is built from TRBV2 and TRBJ2-5, with 7 bases that match TRBD1. The V gene end was trimmed by 7 bases and the J gene end by 5 bases; junction bases not matched to a gene: 1. The CDR3 spans 11 residues. CDR1 is SNHLY and CDR2 is FYNNEI in the germline V gene. The DNA for the CDR3 is TGTGCCAGCAAACAGGGGGAGACCCAGTACTTC. Translation gives CASKQGETQYF.

The chain carries TRBV28 and TRBJ2-2, with 9 nucleotides matching TRBD1. Germline loops: CDR1 MDHEN, CDR2 SYDVKM. This CDR3 contains 15 residues. Unmatched junction bases numbered 5, after V lost 3 bases and J lost 6 bases. CDR3: CASSFGQGRAGELFF. The CDR3 coding sequence is TGTGCCAGCAGTTTCGGACAGGGGAGGGCCGGGGAGCTGTTTTTT.

V and J are TRBV7-8 and TRBJ1-1; D uncertain. V lost 0 bases and J lost 1, with 12 bases in between. The CDR3 is 16 amino acids. Germline values: CDR1 SGHVS, CDR2 FQNEAQ. The CDR3 coding sequence is TGTGCCAGCAGCTTAGCCCGGGGTGGGAGGAACACTGAAGCTTTCTTT. Its translation is CASSLARGGRNTEAFF.

This clone was counted ten times or more. The chain is built from TRBV6-1 and TRBJ1-2; possibly TRBD1 for D (6 bases). Deletions cut 5 bases from V and 6 bases from J, with 16 bases between. The CDR3 has 14 residues. Germline CDR1 is MNHNS and CDR2 is SASEGT. CDR3 coding DNA: TGTGCCAGCAGTAGGGAGGGGGGTCTCGATGGCTACACCTTC. It translates to CASSREGGLDGYTF.

A word on this clone: A junction boundary mismatches the germline segment, possibly from a read error. The V call is TRBV6-1, the J call TRBJ2-1; 7 positions match TRBD2. This CDR3 region has 14 residues. Germline-derived CDR1 and CDR2 are MNHNS and SASEGT. This CDR3 is CASDGAGVGNEEFF. The CDR3 DNA follows: TGTGCCAGTGATGGGGCGGGAGTCGGGAATGAGGAGTTCTTC.

This clone was observed at least ten times. DNA for the CDR3: TGTGCCAGTAGTGCCCCCGGTGGGGGGCAAGAGACCCAGTACTTC. Translation: CASSAPGGGQETQYF. This chain connects TRBV19 to TRBJ2-5, with TRBD2 as a possible D gene (6 bases). There are 15 residues in the CDR3. Germline values: CDR1 LNHDA, CDR2 SQIVND (reference sequence). V lost 5 bases to trimming and J lost 2 bases, with 15 bases between them.

By proportion, this clone is medium-sized. The genes are TRBV28 and TRBJ2-7, with 12 bases that match TRBD2. The CDR3 covers 15 residues. The V gene end was trimmed by 4 bases and the J gene end by 4 bases; junction bases not matched to a gene: 5. Germline loops: CDR1 MDHEN, CDR2 SYDVKM. CDR3 DNA: TGTGCCAGCAGTTCGACTAGCGGGAGACTATACGAGCAGTACTTC. Translating gives CASSSTSGRLYEQYF.

This clone rates as medium-sized (0.01 to 0.1%). The chain uses TRBV6-1 and TRBJ1-2; a weak D match, TRBD1 (6 bases). The CDR3 spans 13 residues. CDR1 is MNHNS, CDR2 SASEGT, per germline. V gave up 6 bases and J gave up 3 bases, with 11 bases separating them. The CDR3 DNA sequence: TGTGCCAGCAGAAGGGGGGGGGACTATGGCTACACCTTC. Translation: CASRRGGDYGYTF.

This sequence joins TRBV20-1 and TRBJ2-5; 7 bases are shared with TRBD2. The germline V gene encodes CDR1 DFQATT and CDR2 SNEGSKA (reference sequence). V gave up 1 base and J gave up 5 bases; unmatched junction bases: 10. CDR3 length equals 15 residues. This chain's CDR3 is CSARVGGSSRETQYF. DNA of the CDR3: TGCAGTGCTAGAGTAGGCGGGAGCTCCCGTGAGACCCAGTACTTC.

The chain uses TRBV18 and TRBJ2-1, with D maybe TRBD2 (6 bases). CDR1 and CDR2 from the germline V gene are KGHSH and LQKENI. There are 13 residues in the CDR3. Trimming shortened V by 3 bases and J by 7 bases, and 10 bases separated the two germline ends. The CDR3 region is CASSPGLQNEQFF. The CDR3 DNA reads TGTGCCAGCTCACCTGGACTACAAAATGAGCAGTTCTTC.

This clone was detected ten times or more. The chain is built from TRBV3-1 and TRBJ2-1; TRBD2 matches 14 bases. This CDR3 has 15 amino acids. With V trimmed by 1 base and J by 15 bases, 8 bases remained unmatched. Germline V gives CDR1 LGHDT, CDR2 YNNKEL (reference sequence). CDR3 amino acids: CASSQGPTSGRAMFF. CDR3 bases: TGTGCCAGCAGCCAAGGGCCGACTAGCGGGAGGGCCATGTTCTTC.